Each of the 13 T cell receptor beta chains below was sequenced from the same sample in a study of siplizumab effects on memory and regulatory T cells. Sequenced by immunoSEQ multiplex PCR; TCRdb stores in-frame clones only, minus some. The table lists some 97,000 clones, roughly 94% of them singletons. Sequenced sample: Tregs sorted from blood. Every receptor here comes from a human donor in good health.

The V gene is TRBV19, the J gene TRBJ2-3, with 8 bases that match TRBD2. V lost 10 bases and J lost 4; bases outside the gene matches: 10. CDR3 length: 14 residues. The V gene's germline CDR1 is LNHDA and CDR2 SQIVND (reference sequence). The CDR3 loop reads CATNRGGYADTQYF. For the CDR3, the DNA is TGTGCCACCAATCGGGGGGGATATGCAGATACGCAGTATTTT.

This sequence joins TRBV6-1 and TRBJ2-1; a weak D match, TRBD1 (6 bases). The germline V gene encodes CDR1 MNHNS and CDR2 SASEGT. The length of the CDR3 is 19 residues. With 4 bases removed from V and 2 bases from J, the gap between germline ends came to 24 bases. CDR3 amino acids: CASSARDTFTLTTYNEQFF. The CDR3 bases are TGTGCCAGCAGTGCCCGGGACACCTTTACCCTAACTACCTACAATGAGCAGTTCTTC.

The V and J genes are TRBV7-9 and TRBJ1-2; D might be TRBD1 (6 bases). This CDR3 has 14 amino acids. V was pared by 4 bases and J by 6 bases, with 15 bases between. In germline, CDR1 is SEHNR, CDR2 FQNEAQ (reference sequence). CDR3 residues: CASSSPWPGDGYTF. The CDR3 nucleotides are TGTGCCAGCAGCTCCCCTTGGCCAGGGGATGGCTACACCTTC.

The genes are TRBV27 and TRBJ1-1; D uncertain. The V gene lost 5 bases and the J gene lost 1 base, with 11 bases spanning the gap. The CDR3 has 14 amino acids. Per the germline V gene, CDR1 is MNHEY and CDR2 is SMNVEV (reference sequence). For the CDR3, the DNA is TGTGCCAGCAGTCGTTATCGTCAGAACACTGAAGCTTTCTTT. This codes for CASSRYRQNTEAFF.

The gene calls are TRBV9 and TRBJ2-5; 11 bases agree with TRBD2. The V gene's germline CDR1 is SGDLS and CDR2 YYNGEE. This CDR3 spans 16 amino acids. V shed 3 bases and J 0 bases; nucleotides not matched to a gene: 4. The DNA of the CDR3 is TGTGCCAGCAGCGCGGGACTAGCGGTGTACCAAGAGACCCAGTACTTC. Translating gives CASSAGLAVYQETQYF.

This chain connects TRBV18 to TRBJ2-5, with a possible D match to TRBD2 (5 bases). Per germline, CDR1 KGHSH and CDR2 LQKENI. V lost 2 bases and J 4 bases, leaving 23 bases between the germline ends. The CDR3 covers 18 residues. CDR3 DNA: TGTGCCAGCTCACCATATAAAGATGGACGAAGCAGCGGAGAGACCCAGTACTTC. This gives the protein CASSPYKDGRSSGETQYF.

The chain couples TRBV5-1 to TRBJ1-4, with 8 bases aligning to TRBD1. The V gene end was trimmed by 4 bases and the J gene end by 6 bases; junction bases not matched to a gene: 8. This CDR3 region has 15 residues. Germline V gives CDR1 SGHRS, CDR2 YFSETQ. The CDR3 reads CASSRDTGGDEKLFF. The CDR3 nucleotides are TGCGCCAGCAGCCGGGATACAGGGGGTGATGAAAAACTGTTTTTT.

The gene calls are TRBV15 and TRBJ1-4; D not certain. Trimming pared 0 bases from V and 0 bases from J, leaving 8 bases between. Germline V gene lookup returns CDR1 LNHNV and CDR2 YYDKDF (reference sequence). This CDR3 is built from 16 residues. CDR3 region: CATSRDRAATNEKLFF. The CDR3 DNA sequence: TGTGCCACCAGCAGAGATCGGGCAGCAACTAATGAAAAACTGTTTTTT.

This chain joins TRBV29-1 and TRBJ2-7; 8 nucleotides match TRBD1. CDR1 SQVTM and CDR2 ANQGSEA come from the germline V gene. After removal of 6 bases from V and 5 bases from J, the junction contained 18 bases not matched to a gene. This CDR3 has 16 amino acids. The chain's CDR3 is CSVRGGTGTGIDEQYF. Written as DNA, the CDR3 is TGCAGCGTCCGTGGGGGGACAGGAACGGGAATCGACGAGCAGTACTTC.

The gene calls are TRBV30 and TRBJ2-1; 7 nucleotides line up with TRBD2. The CDR3 is 14 residues long. V lost 0 bases, J lost 5 bases, and 4 bases stayed unmatched. The germline CDR1 and CDR2 sequences are GTSNPN and SVGIG (reference sequence). CDR3 region: CAWSVRLADNEQFF. The CDR3 DNA follows: TGTGCCTGGAGTGTTCGGCTAGCGGACAATGAGCAGTTCTTC.

The rearrangement joins TRBV5-1 to TRBJ1-1; D gene uncertain. Germline V gene sequence: CDR1 SGHRS, CDR2 YFSETQ. The CDR3 has 13 amino acids. The V end lost 0 bases, the J end lost 4 bases, and 7 bases lay between the germline ends. CDR3 in amino acids: CASSLALGTEAFF. In DNA form, the CDR3 reads TGCGCCAGCAGCTTGGCCTTGGGCACTGAAGCTTTCTTT. Full variable domain (outside the CDR3, taken from reference TRBV5-1 and TRBJ1-1): KAGVTQTPRYLIKTRGQQVTLSCSPISGHRSVSWYQQTPGQGLQFLFEYFSETQRNKGNFPGRFSGRQFSNSRSEMNVSTLELGDSALYLCASSLALGTEAFFGQGTRLTVV.

The rearrangement uses TRBV5-1 and TRBJ2-3; no firm D call. Trimming pared 5 bases from V and 4 bases from J, leaving 11 bases between. The CDR3 is 13 amino acids. CDR1 is SGHRS, CDR2 YFSETQ, per germline. The DNA of the CDR3 is TGCGCCAGCAGGGTGGGGATTGCAGATACGCAGTATTTT. Its protein is CASRVGIADTQYF.

The rearrangement joins TRBV4-2 to TRBJ1-1; weak D call: TRBD1 (5 bases). Between the trimmed V and J ends, which lost 3 bases and 4 bases, there was a span of 9 bases. CDR1 is LGHNA and CDR2 is YNFKEQ in the germline V gene. The CDR3 length is 13 residues. Here the CDR3 DNA reads TGTGCCAGCAGCCAGCAGGGTATCACTGAAGCTTTCTTT. As protein: CASSQQGITEAFF.